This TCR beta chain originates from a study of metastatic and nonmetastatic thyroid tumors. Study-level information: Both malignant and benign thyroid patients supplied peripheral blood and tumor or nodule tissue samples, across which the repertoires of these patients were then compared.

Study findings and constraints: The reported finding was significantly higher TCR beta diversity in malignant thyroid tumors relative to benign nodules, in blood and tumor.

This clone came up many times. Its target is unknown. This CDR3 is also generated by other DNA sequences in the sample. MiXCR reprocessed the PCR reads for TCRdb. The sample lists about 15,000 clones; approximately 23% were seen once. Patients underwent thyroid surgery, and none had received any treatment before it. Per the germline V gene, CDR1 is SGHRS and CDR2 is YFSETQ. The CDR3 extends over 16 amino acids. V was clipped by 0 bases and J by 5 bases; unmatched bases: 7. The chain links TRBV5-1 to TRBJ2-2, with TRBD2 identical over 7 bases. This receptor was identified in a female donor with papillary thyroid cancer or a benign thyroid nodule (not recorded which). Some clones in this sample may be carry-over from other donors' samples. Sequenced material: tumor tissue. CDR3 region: CASSLAAGVATGELFF. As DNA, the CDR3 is TGCGCCAGCAGCTTGGCGGCGGGAGTAGCAACCGGGGAGCTGTTTTTT.